This T cell receptor (beta chain) came from a study of T cell clones after liver transplantation. Study-wide context: Without induction therapy, subjects received standard immunosuppression until 12-24 months post-transplant. Study observations and caveats: Compared with third party-reactive sequences, donor-reactive ones declined more, independent of withdrawal success. Migration into the graft, not deletion, may explain lost graft donor-reactive T cells.

For this clone: The antigen is not known.

Germline V CDR1 and CDR2: LGHNT, FRNRAP. The V and J ends lost 6 bases and 6 bases respectively, with 14 bases between them. This CDR3 contains 14 residues. Clones were read by immunoSEQ multiplex PCR, and TCRdb kept only the in-frame ones, dropping some. This sample yields over 90,000 clones, of which about 86% are seen a single time; approximately 2.8% belongs to the top ten. Here the sequenced sample was CD4+ T cells from blood, taken approximately 4 years after liver transplant. The gene calls are TRBV12-5 and TRBJ2-2; tentative D call: TRBD1 (5 bases). The source is a human patient who received a liver transplant. A share of the T cells may be of graft donor origin. Here the CDR3 DNA reads TGTGCTAGTGGCTCAGGACAATGGGCCGGGGAGCTGTTTTTT. Translation gives CASGSGQWAGELFF.